This TCR beta chain was observed in a study of cytomegalovirus exposure and HLA in healthy donors. Study details: HLA-typed donors were the source of 83 million or so unique TCRs held in an early data release. Study-level results: The classifier was said to identify cytomegalovirus status with high specificity and sensitivity. Some V segments could not be told apart, so they were left out, TRBV6-2 and TRBV6-3 among them.

V shed 5 bases and J shed 5 bases, with 12 bases lying between them. Germline V lookup: CDR1 MNHEY, CDR2 SMNVEV (reference sequence). The CDR3 sequence is 13 residues long. Vbeta (60) and Jbeta (13) primers were used in the PCR. Produced via immunoSEQ multiplex PCR; TCRdb's table is partial and in-frame only. In the table there are around 250,000 clones, 80% to 95% of which are singletons. As to this clone: The antigen is not known.

The sequence was obtained from a girl between 2 and 10 years old in good health and CMV-seronegative. This chain links TRBV27 with TRBJ2-5; a possible D gene is TRBD1 (6 bases). The source material was PBMCs. The CDR3 loop is CASSNRDTETQYF. The DNA of the CDR3 is TGTGCCAGCAGTAACCGGGACACCGAGACCCAGTACTTC.